This TCR beta chain was sequenced during a study of blood T cell repertoires in COVID-19. Study-level information: COVID-19 samples from acute and convalescent phases originated in the United States, Italy and Spain. Sample material is recorded as cDNA or gDNA derived from T cells, B-cell-depleted T cells, or PBMCs.

This CDR3 is 15 amino acids long. The V gene's germline CDR1 is SGDLS and CDR2 YYNGEE. V lost 6 bases, J lost 6 bases, and 21 bases lay in between. Method: immunoSEQ multiplex PCR; TCRdb's copy keeps in-frame clones and lacks some. The sample records around 620,000 clones, about 87% being singletons. The sequence was collected from a woman aged 18-30 years with acute or convalescent COVID-19. The rearrangement uses TRBV9 and TRBJ1-1; D might be TRBD1 (5 bases). Sequenced: peripheral blood. The CDR3 DNA reads TGTGCCAGCACCCGTGGGGAAGGGGTTAAACCTGAAGCTTTCTTT. Translated, it gives CASTRGEGVKPEAFF.